This TCR beta chain was sequenced in a study of cytomegalovirus exposure and HLA in healthy donors. It was with 60 Vbeta and 13 Jbeta primers that the PCR ran. Sequenced by immunoSEQ multiplex PCR; TCRdb stores in-frame clones only, minus some. The table has over 100,000 clones, about two thirds seen once. Turning to this clone: No antigen is known for it.

Study-wide results and caveats: A later analysis associated 16,951 TCR beta sequences with HLA alleles at a 0.05 false discovery rate. Diagnosis of cytomegalovirus status made by the classifier reportedly showed high specificity and sensitivity. In a later analysis, parvovirus B19, influenza, CMV and Epstein-Barr virus appeared linked to several top co-occurrence clusters.

The CDR3 extends over 13 amino acids. Trimming stripped 0 bases from V and 6 bases from J, with 7 bases between. Germline CDR1 reads SGDLS; CDR2 reads YYNGEE. The sample comprised PBMCs. The TCR comes from a man aged 50-59 years in good health and CMV-seropositive. This chain connects TRBV9 to TRBJ1-5; D gene unclear. CDR3 residues: CASSVAHGQPQHF. The CDR3 DNA is TGTGCCAGCAGCGTAGCCCACGGTCAGCCCCAGCATTTT.